This T cell receptor (beta chain) was observed in a study of blood T cell repertoires in COVID-19. The germline CDR1 and CDR2 sequences are SGDLS and YYNGEE. This CDR3 region has 15 residues. V shed 1 base and J shed 4 bases, with 11 bases lying between them. Study processing details: Amplification from reference gene primers served as the basis for estimated nucleated cell counts. The table came from immunoSEQ multiplex PCR; TCRdb's copy has only in-frame clones and leaves some out. The V and J calls and clone size come from that table; D and trimming were worked out from the DNA. This table has 130,000 to 150,000 clones, under 90% appearing once.

Sequenced input: peripheral blood. The sequence derives from a human donor in a cohort sampled during active COVID-19. J is TRBJ2-2 and V is TRBV9; D perhaps matches TRBD1 (6 bases). CDR3 sequence reads: CASSVNRASTGELFF. The CDR3 nucleotides are TGTGCCAGCAGCGTAAACAGGGCGTCCACCGGGGAGCTGTTTTTT.